These 4 T cell receptor beta chains were all obtained from the same sample, sequenced in a study of beta chain features in type 1 diabetes. What was sequenced were expressed TCRB transcripts, since all of the isolated RNA had been reverse transcribed. Sequencing used immunoSEQ multiplex PCR; TCRdb keeps in-frame clones, though not all of them. The sample includes 130,000 to 150,000 clones, about 51% of them seen just once. The sample comprised Tregs from blood. The receptor set was obtained from a young man in good health.

The chain links TRBV11-1 to TRBJ1-1, with D possibly being TRBD1 (5 bases). Germline V gene sequence: CDR1 SGHAT, CDR2 FQDESV (reference sequence). CDR3 size: 13 residues. Trimming removed 3 bases at V and 10 bases at J, with 15 bases between. The CDR3 loop reads CASSFGADRRAFF. The CDR3 DNA reads as TGTGCCAGCAGCTTTGGGGCGGATCGTCGAGCTTTCTTT.

This clone was seen a few times. The chain has TRBV13 and TRBJ2-5; no clear D. The DNA end lines up better with TRBJ2-7; the J call may be wrong. CDR3 length equals 13 residues. Germline values: CDR1 PRHDT, CDR2 FYEKMQ (reference sequence). Here the CDR3 reads CASSRLPVHEQYF. The CDR3 DNA reads as TGTGCCAGCAGCAGACTGCCCGTCCACGAGCAGTACTTC.

This clone has only a few counts. The CDR3 bases are TGTGCCAGCAGCTTATGGCCTGGGGAGGCGTACGAGCAGTACTTC. It yields the protein CASSLWPGEAYEQYF. This chain joins TRBV7-2 and TRBJ2-7; possible D gene TRBD2, 6 bases. The V end was cut by 2 bases, the J end by 4 bases, with 15 bases between. Per the germline V gene, CDR1 is SGHTA and CDR2 is FQGNSA. This CDR3 has 15 residues.

The CDR3 sequence is CASRKLATGELFF. For the CDR3, the DNA is TGTGCCAGCAGGAAACTAGCGACCGGGGAGCTGTTTTTT. This chain joins TRBV27 and TRBJ2-2; 7 bases match TRBD2. The CDR3 loop spans 13 amino acids. J lost 5 bases, V lost 6 bases, and 3 bases had no gene match. Germline CDR1 MNHEY, CDR2 SMNVEV (reference sequence).